The rows below give T cell receptor beta chains drawn from one sample of a study of Graves' ophthalmopathy and Graves' hyperthyroidism. MiXCR was run by TCRdb on the multiplex PCR reads, yielding one entry per CDR3 protein. The sample yields around 670,000 distinct CDR3 sequences, around 40% seen once. Sequencing was done on a sample of peripheral blood. The receptor source for this set is an adult man with Graves' ophthalmopathy. Both conserved end residues are part of each CDR3. A D gene is named only where the DNA matches it firmly. Not all rows give a size; the values are once, few, many and, for expanded clones, a class.

.	TRBV7-4	TRBJ2-7	TRBD1	CANSRRDSYEQYF	TGTGCCAACAGCCGACGGGACAGCTACGAGCAGTACTTC
.	TRBV7-2	TRBJ2-2	.	CASSLVGLFQPNTGELFF	TGTGCCAGCAGCTTAGTTGGACTATTCCAACCGAACACCGGGGAGCTGTTTTTT
.	TRBV20-1	TRBJ2-7	TRBD2	CSVGLGTYEQYF	TGCAGTGTGGGACTAGGGACTTACGAGCAGTACTTC
many	TRBV29-1	TRBJ2-5	.	CSVELAETQYF	TGCAGCGTTGAACTAGCAGAGACCCAGTACTTC
many	TRBV29-1	TRBJ1-1	.	CSVDERVTEAFF	TGCAGCGTTGACGAGAGGGTTACTGAAGCTTTCTTT
many	TRBV10-3	TRBJ2-2	.	CASSYGGTGELFF	TGTGCCAGCAGCTACGGTGGGACCGGGGAGCTGTTTTTT
.	TRBV7-9	TRBJ2-1	TRBD2	CASSLGARGEQFF	TGTGCCAGCAGCTTAGGGGCGCGGGGGGAGCAGTTTTTT
many	TRBV10-3	TRBJ1-2	.	CAISELNFGNDGYTF	TGTGCCATCAGTGAGTTGAATTTCGGGAATGATGGCTACACCTTC
many	TRBV7-9	TRBJ2-5	TRBD2	CASSWSTSAGETQYF	TGTGCCAGCAGCTGGTCGACTAGCGCCGGAGAGACCCAGTACTTC
.	TRBV27	TRBJ1-2	TRBD1	CASSLMGQPGDYGYTF	TGTGCCAGCAGTTTAATGGGACAGCCAGGGGACTATGGCTACACCTTC
once	TRBV6-1	TRBJ1-2	.	CASSYTKVGYGYTF	TGTGCCAGCAGTTACACGAAAGTGGGGTATGGCTACACCTTC
.	TRBV25-1	TRBJ2-7	.	CASLVTGSYEQYF	TGTGCCAGCTTAGTGACGGGCAGCTACGAGCAGTACTTC
few	TRBV7-9	TRBJ2-7	TRBD1	CASSLNTGTGGKQYF	TGTGCCAGCAGCCTAAACACCGGGACAGGGGGTAAGCAGTACTTC
.	TRBV9	TRBJ2-6	TRBD1	CASSVIATGVGANVLTF	TGTGCCAGCAGCGTTATCGCTACAGGGGTGGGGGCCAACGTCCTGACTTTC
.	TRBV5-1	TRBJ2-7	.	CASSQILDISEQYF	TGCGCCAGCAGCCAAATTCTCGACATTTCCGAGCAGTACTTC
few	TRBV7-9	TRBJ1-1	TRBD1	CASSYRDRRNTEAFF	TGTGCCAGCAGCTATAGGGACAGGAGGAACACTGAAGCTTTCTTT
.	TRBV25-1	TRBJ1-3	TRBD1	CASSRGQGSLGNTIYF	TGTGCCAGCAGTCGCGGACAGGGCTCCCTTGGAAACACCATATATTTT
.	TRBV4-3	TRBJ2-5	TRBD2	CASSLTTSGRETQYF	TGCGCCAGCAGCCTAACGACTAGCGGGAGGGAGACCCAGTACTTC
.	TRBV2	TRBJ2-5	.	CASSDRVGGETQYF	TGTGCCAGCAGTGACAGGGTGGGCGGGGAGACCCAGTACTTC
few	TRBV20-1	TRBJ2-7	.	CSAREGVYEQYF	TGCAGTGCTAGAGAGGGAGTCTACGAGCAGTACTTC
.	TRBV29-1	TRBJ1-3	.	CSVEGGGPGSTIYF	TGCAGCGTTGAAGGGGGAGGGCCAGGAAGCACCATATATTTT
.	TRBV7-9	TRBJ2-2	.	CASSPYGGSNTGELFF	TGTGCCAGCAGCCCGTACGGAGGTTCGAACACCGGGGAGCTGTTTTTT
.	TRBV6-1	TRBJ2-7	TRBD1	CASSERQGEGYEQYF	TGTGCCAGCAGTGAGCGTCAGGGGGAAGGCTACGAGCAGTACTTC
many	TRBV20-1	TRBJ1-5	.	CSARDRYDQPQHF	TGCAGTGCTAGAGATCGATACGATCAGCCCCAGCATTTT
few	TRBV6-1	TRBJ1-6	TRBD1	CASSRGTGHNSPLHF	TGTGCCAGCAGTCGAGGGACAGGGCATAATTCACCCCTCCACTTT
many	TRBV29-1	TRBJ2-7	.	CSVEDSRAEQYF	TGCAGCGTTGAAGATAGCAGGGCCGAGCAGTACTTC
many	TRBV2	TRBJ1-4	TRBD1	CASSGRDRGEKLFF	TGTGCCAGCAGTGGTAGGGACAGGGGTGAAAAACTGTTTTTT
.	TRBV25-1	TRBJ1-2	.	CASRSATENYGYTF	TGTGCCAGCAGGTCCGCGACAGAGAACTATGGCTACACCTTC
.	TRBV24-1	TRBJ2-2	TRBD1	CATSERGTGVTGELIF	TGTGCCACCAGTGAAAGGGGGACAGGGGTTACCGGGGAGCTGATTTTT